Below, 23 T cell receptor beta chains from the same sample are listed, as sequenced in a study of blood T cell repertoires in COVID-19. Sequenced by immunoSEQ multiplex PCR; TCRdb stores in-frame clones only, minus some. The profile covers roughly 78,000 clones, with around nine tenths appearing a single time and just under 0.6% taken by the ten largest. Sequencing was done on a sample of peripheral blood. These receptors were obtained from a man in his 60s with acute or convalescent COVID-19.

The chain links TRBV5-1 to TRBJ2-3; no clear D. The CDR3 covers 13 residues. Trimming left V 1 base short and J 1 base short, with 4 bases between. Germline CDR1 is SGHRS and CDR2 is YFSETQ. As DNA, the CDR3 is TGCGCCAGCAGCTTGACAGGCACAGATACGCAGTATTTT. Amino acids: CASSLTGTDTQYF.

The rearrangement uses TRBV19 and TRBJ1-6, with D tentatively TRBD1 (5 bases). The V end was cut by 5 bases, the J end by 6 bases, with 11 bases between. The germline V gene has CDR1 LNHDA and CDR2 SQIVND (reference sequence). The CDR3 runs to 14 residues. CDR3 residues: CASSFTGSNSPLHF. The CDR3, as DNA: TGTGCCAGTAGTTTTACAGGTTCTAATTCACCCCTCCACTTT.

This chain joins TRBV27 and TRBJ1-2; D remains unclear. The CDR3 sequence is 14 residues long. Trimming cost V 4 bases and J 3 bases, with 12 bases left between them. CDR1 and CDR2 from the germline V gene are MNHEY and SMNVEV (reference sequence). CDR3 nucleotide sequence: TGTGCCAGCAGTTGGCGGGAGGGTGACTATGGCTACACCTTC. It translates to CASSWREGDYGYTF.

The chain uses TRBV7-9 and TRBJ2-2, with 7 bases aligning to TRBD2. Trimming took 3 bases from V and 2 from J; bases not matched to a gene: 3. The length of the CDR3 is 15 residues. Per the germline V gene, CDR1 is SEHNR and CDR2 is FQNEAQ (reference sequence). The CDR3 coding sequence is TGTGCCAGCAGCTTGGGACTATTTAACACCGGGGAGCTGTTTTTT. As protein: CASSLGLFNTGELFF.

The chain employs TRBV18 and TRBJ2-7; D is unresolved. Germline CDR1 reads KGHSH; CDR2 reads LQKENI. With 2 bases removed from V and 4 bases from J, the gap between germline ends came to 6 bases. The CDR3 is 12 residues long. DNA of the CDR3: TGTGCCAGCTCACCAGGCGGTTACGAGCAGTACTTC. Its translation is CASSPGGYEQYF.

The V call is TRBV6-6, the J call TRBJ2-3; 15 nucleotides match TRBD2. Germline V gene lookup returns CDR1 MNHNY and CDR2 SVGAGI (reference sequence). Germline trimming cut 10 bases from V and 3 bases from J; bases unmatched to any gene: 8. The CDR3 is 16 amino acids. The CDR3 DNA reads as TGTGCCACCTCCCGGACTAGCGGGGGGGCTACAGATACGCAGTATTTT. Its translation is CATSRTSGGATDTQYF.

This clone appeared a single time. This chain connects TRBV5-1 to TRBJ1-4; 9 nucleotides agree with TRBD1. Germline V gene sequence: CDR1 SGHRS, CDR2 YFSETQ. With 0 bases clipped from V and 4 bases from J, the junction kept 1 base outside the gene matches. CDR3 length: 15 amino acids. CDR3 coding DNA: TGCGCCAGCAGCTTGGGGGACAGGGATAATGAAAAACTGTTTTTT. Translating it yields CASSLGDRDNEKLFF.

The genes are TRBV6-4 and TRBJ1-4; D is perhaps TRBD1 (6 bases). Between the trimmed V and J ends, which lost 10 bases and 5 bases, there was a span of 14 bases. This CDR3 is built from 13 residues. Germline lookup yields CDR1 MRHNA and CDR2 SNTAGT. CDR3: CATTGKGNEKLFF. CDR3 in DNA: TGTGCCACCACAGGGAAGGGGAATGAAAAACTGTTTTTT.

The chain has TRBV5-1 and TRBJ2-5; 12 nucleotides line up with TRBD2. Germline V gene sequence: CDR1 SGHRS, CDR2 YFSETQ. V gave up 4 bases and J gave up 2 bases; unmatched junction bases: 6. This CDR3 contains 16 residues. Here the CDR3 DNA reads TGCGCCAGCAGCACCAGACTAGCGGGGGATCAAGAGACCCAGTACTTC. It is translated as CASSTRLAGDQETQYF. The full variable domain, with the rest looked up from reference TRBV5-1 and TRBJ2-5, is KAGVTQTPRYLIKTRGQQVTLSCSPISGHRSVSWYQQTPGQGLQFLFEYFSETQRNKGNFPGRFSGRQFSNSRSEMNVSTLELGDSALYLCASSTRLAGDQETQYFGPGTRLLVL.

This clone has just one count. The V call is TRBV2, the J call TRBJ1-5; a possible D gene is TRBD1 (5 bases). From germline, CDR1 is SNHLY and CDR2 FYNNEI. The CDR3 has 16 residues. Trimming took off 2 bases at V and 1 base at J, with 12 bases between the two ends. CDR3 sequence: CASSERSGRSNQPQHF. The DNA for the CDR3 is TGTGCCAGCAGTGAACGGTCAGGGAGGAGCAATCAGCCCCAGCATTTT.

The CDR3: CASSKLAGGGETQYF. CDR3 DNA: TGCGCCAGCAGCAAGCTAGCGGGGGGCGGTGAGACCCAGTACTTC. The V and J genes are TRBV5-1 and TRBJ2-5; 11 positions match TRBD2. The CDR3 is made up of 15 amino acids. The V segment lost 4 bases and the J segment 5 bases; nucleotides outside the gene matches: 7. Germline values: CDR1 SGHRS, CDR2 YFSETQ.

The chain couples TRBV9 to TRBJ1-1, with D possibly being TRBD1 (5 bases). CDR1 and CDR2 (germline): SGDLS, YYNGEE. The CDR3 has 14 amino acids. With 1 base removed from V and 1 base from J, the gap between germline ends came to 8 bases. The chain's CDR3 is CASSVLGGNTEAFF. As DNA, the CDR3 is TGTGCCAGCAGCGTACTGGGGGGGAACACTGAAGCTTTCTTT.

The chain carries TRBV30 and TRBJ2-2; 8 bases are a match to TRBD1. The length of the CDR3 is 15 residues. CDR1 GTSNPN and CDR2 SVGIG come from the germline V gene (reference sequence). The trim removed 3 bases at V and 4 bases at J, leaving 7 bases unmatched. The CDR3 region has the DNA TGTGCCTGGAGGCTCCAGGGGGCTAGCACCGGGGAGCTGTTTTTT. Its protein is CAWRLQGASTGELFF.

This clone was picked up a small number of times. This CDR3 is CASSLAVGELFF. The CDR3 DNA follows: TGTGCCAGCAGTCTTGCGGTTGGGGAGCTGTTTTTT. The J gene is TRBJ2-2, the V gene TRBV2; D not certain. The CDR3 spans 12 residues. The V end was cut by 5 bases, the J end by 8 bases, with 9 bases between. Germline-derived CDR1 and CDR2 are SNHLY and FYNNEI.

The gene calls are TRBV30 and TRBJ1-3; D is undetermined. The CDR3 extends over 16 amino acids. CDR1 is GTSNPN and CDR2 is SVGIG in the germline V gene (reference sequence). Trimming pared 0 bases from V and 0 bases from J, leaving 12 bases between. The CDR3 DNA reads as TGTGCCTGGAGTGTACGTACTCTTAGCTCTGGAAACACCATATATTTT. Protein product: CAWSVRTLSSGNTIYF.

This clone has only one observation. The V gene is TRBV18, the J gene TRBJ1-1; 11 nucleotides align to TRBD1. The V and J ends lost 0 bases and 0 bases, in that order; junction bases with no gene match: 6. This CDR3 spans 18 amino acids. Germline CDR1 reads KGHSH; CDR2 reads LQKENI. CDR3 in DNA: TGTGCCAGCTCACCACCGGTCCCGGGACAGGGGGTGAACACTGAAGCTTTCTTT. Encoded protein: CASSPPVPGQGVNTEAFF. Full variable domain (missing parts from reference TRBV18 and TRBJ1-1): NAGVMQNPRHLVRRRGQEARLRCSPMKGHSHVYWYRQLPEEGLKFMVYLQKENIIDESGMPKERFSAEFPKEGPSILRIQQVVRGDSAAYFCASSPPVPGQGVNTEAFFGQGTRLTVV.

This clone was seen only once. The genes are TRBV6-5 and TRBJ1-4; D unresolved. The V end lost 5 bases, the J end lost 7 bases, and 14 bases lay between the germline ends. The CDR3 is 14 amino acids. Germline lookup yields CDR1 MNHEY and CDR2 SVGAGI. CDR3 sequence: CASSNPIGGEKLFF. The CDR3, as DNA: TGTGCCAGCAGTAACCCGATAGGAGGTGAAAAACTGTTTTTT.

The rearrangement joins TRBV3-1 (or the pseudogene TRBV3-2) to TRBJ2-3; D is possibly TRBD2 (5 bases). Trimming took off 0 bases at V and 14 bases at J, with 9 bases between the two ends. The CDR3 is 11 residues long. CDR1 is LGHDT, CDR2 YNNKEL, per germline (reference sequence). The CDR3 DNA reads as TGTGCCAGCAGCCAAGATGGACTCTCGTATTTT. Amino acid sequence: CASSQDGLSYF.

This chain links TRBV19 with TRBJ2-5; 7 nucleotides line up with TRBD2. CDR1 and CDR2 (germline): LNHDA, SQIVND (reference sequence). V lost 5 bases, J lost 5 bases, and 11 bases stayed unmatched. CDR3 length: 15 amino acids. Here the CDR3 reads CASSATPGGRETQYF. The CDR3 region has the DNA TGTGCCAGTAGTGCTACACCGGGAGGCCGGGAGACCCAGTACTTC.

The CDR3: CASSSGTGRPYEQYF. The CDR3 coding sequence is TGTGCCAGCAGTTCCGGGACAGGGAGGCCCTACGAGCAGTACTTC. This chain joins TRBV6-6 and TRBJ2-7, with 9 bases lining up with TRBD1. Germline CDR1 is MNHNY and CDR2 is SVGAGI (reference sequence). The CDR3 is 15 residues long. Germline trimming cut 4 bases from V and 2 bases from J; bases unmatched to any gene: 6.

The chain uses TRBV10-3 and TRBJ1-5; D is possibly TRBD1 (6 bases). The CDR3 contains 14 residues. CDR1 and CDR2 from the germline V gene are ENHRY and SYGVKD. V was clipped by 4 bases and J by 2 bases, with 9 bases between them. Written as DNA, the CDR3 is TGTGCCATCAGTGCGGCAGGGGGCAATCAGCCCCAGCATTTT. This gives the protein CAISAAGGNQPQHF.

The chain employs TRBV27 and TRBJ1-2, with 7 positions matching TRBD1. CDR1 and CDR2 from the germline V gene are MNHEY and SMNVEV (reference sequence). The V gene end was trimmed by 2 bases and the J gene end by 0 bases; junction bases not matched to a gene: 6. The CDR3 covers 16 residues. The CDR3 nucleotides read TGTGCCAGCAGTTTACAGGGGGATTCGGCTAACTATGGCTACACCTTC. Translation: CASSLQGDSANYGYTF.

This chain links TRBV4-1 with TRBJ1-6; D is perhaps TRBD1 (6 bases). The V gene's germline CDR1 is MGHRA and CDR2 YSYEKL. V dropped 0 bases and J dropped 5 bases, with 14 bases sitting between them. The length of the CDR3 is 17 residues. The CDR3 loop reads CASSQDTAGANNSPLHF. The DNA of the CDR3 is TGCGCCAGCAGCCAAGACACAGCGGGGGCGAATAATTCACCCCTCCACTTT.